Here is one TCR beta chain with its context. What it binds is not known. Some clones are missing from TCRdb's copy, which holds only in-frame ones; the method was immunoSEQ multiplex PCR. The sample yields 20,000 or so clones, approximately 80% seen once. This CDR3 comprises 14 residues. Germline CDR1 MDHEN, CDR2 SYDVKM. The V end lost 6 bases, the J end lost 6 bases, and 15 bases lay between the germline ends. This entry comes from a study of T cells in localized non-small cell lung cancer. General study points: Among blood samples, higher T cell density accompanied longer overall survival. Adjacent lung tissue had a median roughly 62 of the top 100 clones found in the tumor.

The V gene is TRBV28, the J gene TRBJ2-1; possibly TRBD1 for D (6 bases). Material: peripheral blood, obtained before any cancer treatment. This TCR came from a man aged 35-69 years with stage I lung adenocarcinoma. CDR3 sequence (DNA): TGTGCCAGCAGCCGACAGGACAATTTCAATGAGCAGTTCTTC. This encodes CASSRQDNFNEQFF.